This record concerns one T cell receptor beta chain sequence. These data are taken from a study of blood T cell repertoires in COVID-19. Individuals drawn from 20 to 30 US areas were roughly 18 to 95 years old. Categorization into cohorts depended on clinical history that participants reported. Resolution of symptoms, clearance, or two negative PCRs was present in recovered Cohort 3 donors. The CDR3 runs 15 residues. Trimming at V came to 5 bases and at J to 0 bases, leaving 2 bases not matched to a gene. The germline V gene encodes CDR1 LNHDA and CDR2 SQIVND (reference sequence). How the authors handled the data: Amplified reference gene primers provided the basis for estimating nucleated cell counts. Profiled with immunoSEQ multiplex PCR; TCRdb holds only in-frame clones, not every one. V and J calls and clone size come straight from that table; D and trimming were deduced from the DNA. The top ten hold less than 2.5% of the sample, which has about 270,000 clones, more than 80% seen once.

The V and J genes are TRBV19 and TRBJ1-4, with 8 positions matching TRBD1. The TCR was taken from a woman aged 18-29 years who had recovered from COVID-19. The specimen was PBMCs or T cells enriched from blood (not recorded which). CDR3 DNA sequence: TGTGCCAGTAGTGCGACAGGGGCAACTAATGAAAAACTGTTTTTT. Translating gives CASSATGATNEKLFF. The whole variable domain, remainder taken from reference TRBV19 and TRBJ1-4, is DGGITQSPKYLFRKEGQNVTLSCEQNLNHDAMYWYRQDPGQGLRLIYYSQIVNDFQKGDIAEGYSVSREKKESFPLTVTSAQKNPTAFYLCASSATGATNEKLFFGSGTQLSVL.